The source of this T cell receptor beta chain is a study of cytomegalovirus exposure and HLA in healthy donors. Study as a whole: An early release of data contained about 85 million unique TCRs, which came from HLA-typed donors. General study findings and limits: There were a few CMV-associated chains whose specificity for CMV antigens was confirmed in vitro. Association with HLA alleles at 0.05 false discovery rate was found for 17,000 or so TCR beta sequences in a later analysis. With later analysis, a missense DCLRE1C variant became linked to TCR beta V- and J-gene trimming.

CDR3 length: 15 amino acids. CDR1 SGHRS and CDR2 YFSETQ come from the germline V gene. J lost 2 bases, V lost 3 bases, and 5 bases had no gene match. Concerning this clone itself: Its antigen is still unknown.

60 Vbeta and 13 Jbeta primers were used in PCR. The assay was immunoSEQ multiplex PCR, and TCRdb's table has in-frame clones only and misses some. The table lists around 140,000 clones, roughly three fifths of them singletons. This chain links TRBV5-1 with TRBJ2-5, with 9 bases lining up with TRBD2. The TCR sequence derives from a woman between 40 and 50 years old in good health and CMV-seronegative. The sequencing sample was made of PBMCs. CDR3 bases: TGCGCCAGCAGCTGGGGACTAGCCCCACAAGAGACCCAGTACTTC. Its protein product is CASSWGLAPQETQYF.